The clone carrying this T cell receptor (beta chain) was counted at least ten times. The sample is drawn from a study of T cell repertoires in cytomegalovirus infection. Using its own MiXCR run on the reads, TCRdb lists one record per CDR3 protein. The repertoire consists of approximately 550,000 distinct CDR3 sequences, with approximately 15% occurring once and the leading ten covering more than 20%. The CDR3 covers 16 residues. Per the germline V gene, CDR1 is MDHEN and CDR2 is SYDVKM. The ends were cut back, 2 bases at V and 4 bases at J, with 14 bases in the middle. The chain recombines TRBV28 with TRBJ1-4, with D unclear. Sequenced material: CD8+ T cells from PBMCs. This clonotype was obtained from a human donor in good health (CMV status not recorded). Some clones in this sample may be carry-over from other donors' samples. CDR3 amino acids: CASSLTREHSNEKLFF. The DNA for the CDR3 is TGTGCCAGCAGTTTAACCCGGGAACATAGTAATGAAAAACTGTTTTTT.